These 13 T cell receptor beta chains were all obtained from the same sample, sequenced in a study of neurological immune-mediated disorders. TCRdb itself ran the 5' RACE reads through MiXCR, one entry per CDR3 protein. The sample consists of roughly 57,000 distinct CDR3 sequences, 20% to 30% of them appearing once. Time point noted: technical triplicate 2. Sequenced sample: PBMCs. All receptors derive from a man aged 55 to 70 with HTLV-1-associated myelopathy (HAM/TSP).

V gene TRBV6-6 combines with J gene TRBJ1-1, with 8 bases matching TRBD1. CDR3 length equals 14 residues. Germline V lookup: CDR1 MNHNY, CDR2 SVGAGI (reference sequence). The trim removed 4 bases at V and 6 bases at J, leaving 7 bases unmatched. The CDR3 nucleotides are TGTGCCAGCAGTTGGACAGGGTCTCAAGCTGAAGCTTTCTTT. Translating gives CASSWTGSQAEAFF.

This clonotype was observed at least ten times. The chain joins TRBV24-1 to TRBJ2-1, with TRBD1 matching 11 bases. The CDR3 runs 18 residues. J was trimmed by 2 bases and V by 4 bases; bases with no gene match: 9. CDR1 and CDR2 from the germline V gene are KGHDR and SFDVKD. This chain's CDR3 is CATSDRDRGGRTYNEQFF. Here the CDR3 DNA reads TGTGCCACCAGTGACCGGGACAGGGGGGGGAGAACCTACAATGAGCAGTTCTTC.

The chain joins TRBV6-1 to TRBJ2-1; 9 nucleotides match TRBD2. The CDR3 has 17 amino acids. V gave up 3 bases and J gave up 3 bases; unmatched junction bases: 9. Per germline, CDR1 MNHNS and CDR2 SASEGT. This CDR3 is CASSDHELAGIYNEQFF. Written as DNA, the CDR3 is TGTGCCAGCAGTGATCACGAGCTAGCGGGGATCTACAATGAGCAGTTCTTC.

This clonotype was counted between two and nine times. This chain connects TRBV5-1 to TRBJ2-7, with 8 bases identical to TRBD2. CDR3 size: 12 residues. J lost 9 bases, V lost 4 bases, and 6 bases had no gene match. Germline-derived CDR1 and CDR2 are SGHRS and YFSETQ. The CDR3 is CASSQKRERQYF. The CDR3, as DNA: TGCGCCAGCAGCCAGAAGCGGGAGAGGCAGTACTTC.

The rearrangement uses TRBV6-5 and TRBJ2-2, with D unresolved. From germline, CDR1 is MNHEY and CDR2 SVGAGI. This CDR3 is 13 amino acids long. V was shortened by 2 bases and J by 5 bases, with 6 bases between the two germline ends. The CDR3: CASSYARTGELFF. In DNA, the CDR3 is TGTGCCAGCAGTTACGCGCGAACCGGGGAGCTGTTTTTT.

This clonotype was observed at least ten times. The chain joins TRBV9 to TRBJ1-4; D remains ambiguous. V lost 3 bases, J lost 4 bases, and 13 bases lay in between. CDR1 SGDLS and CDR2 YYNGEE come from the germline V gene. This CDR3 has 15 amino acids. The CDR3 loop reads CASSAHEGFNEKLFF. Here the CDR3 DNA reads TGTGCCAGCAGCGCTCACGAGGGATTTAATGAAAAACTGTTTTTT.

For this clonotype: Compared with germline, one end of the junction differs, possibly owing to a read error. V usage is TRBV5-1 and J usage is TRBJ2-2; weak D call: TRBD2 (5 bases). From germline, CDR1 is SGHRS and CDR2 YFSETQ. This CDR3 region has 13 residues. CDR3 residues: CASSLDGFGEMFF. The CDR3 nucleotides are TGCGCCAGCAGCTTGGACGGGTTCGGGGAGATGTTTTTT.

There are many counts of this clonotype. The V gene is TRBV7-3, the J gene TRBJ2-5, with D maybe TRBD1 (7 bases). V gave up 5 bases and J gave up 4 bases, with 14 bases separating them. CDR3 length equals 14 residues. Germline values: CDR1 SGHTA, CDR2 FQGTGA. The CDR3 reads CASSPRRGAETQYF. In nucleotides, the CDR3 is TGTGCCAGCAGCCCCCGCAGGGGGGCAGAGACCCAGTACTTC.

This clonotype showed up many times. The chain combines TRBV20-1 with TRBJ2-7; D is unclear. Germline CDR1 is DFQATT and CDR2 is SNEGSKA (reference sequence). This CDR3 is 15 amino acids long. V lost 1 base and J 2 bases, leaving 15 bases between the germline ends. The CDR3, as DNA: TGCAGTGCTAGAGCCGGTGGGATAGGAGCCTACGAGCAGTACTTC. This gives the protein CSARAGGIGAYEQYF.

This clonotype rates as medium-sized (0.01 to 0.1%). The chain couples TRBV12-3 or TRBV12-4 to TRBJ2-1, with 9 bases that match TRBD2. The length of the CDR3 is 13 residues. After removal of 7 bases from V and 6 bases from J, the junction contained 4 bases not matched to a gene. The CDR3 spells CASTRTSVNEQFF. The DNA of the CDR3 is TGTGCCAGCACCCGGACTAGCGTCAATGAGCAGTTCTTC.

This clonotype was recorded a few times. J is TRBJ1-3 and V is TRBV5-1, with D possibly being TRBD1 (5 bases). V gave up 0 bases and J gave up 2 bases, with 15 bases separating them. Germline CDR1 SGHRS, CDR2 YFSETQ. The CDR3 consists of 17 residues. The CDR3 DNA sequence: TGCGCCAGCAGCTTGGAGGGCCAGGGTAGGACTGGAAACACCATATATTTT. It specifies CASSLEGQGRTGNTIYF.

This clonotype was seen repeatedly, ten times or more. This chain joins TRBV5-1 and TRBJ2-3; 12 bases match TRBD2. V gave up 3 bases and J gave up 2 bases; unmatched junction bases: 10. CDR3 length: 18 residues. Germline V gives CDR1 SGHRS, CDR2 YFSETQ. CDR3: CASSSTSRLAGDTDTQYF. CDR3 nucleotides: TGCGCCAGCAGCTCAACGAGCCGACTAGCGGGAGACACAGATACGCAGTATTTT.

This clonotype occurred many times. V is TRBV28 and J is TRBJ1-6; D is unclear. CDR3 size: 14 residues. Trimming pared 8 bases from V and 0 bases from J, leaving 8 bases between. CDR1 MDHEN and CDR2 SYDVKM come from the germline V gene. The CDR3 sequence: CASSGSSYNSPLHF. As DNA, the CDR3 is TGTGCCAGCTCGGGCAGCTCCTATAATTCACCCCTCCACTTT.